What follows is one T cell receptor beta chain and its context. Clones were sequenced by immunoSEQ multiplex PCR, and TCRdb holds only the in-frame ones, with some missing. The sample shows hundreds of thousands of clones, 80% to 90% of them seen only once. Each participant's cohort was designated according to participant-reported clinical history. This sample is part of a study of blood T cell repertoires in COVID-19. CDR3 size: 17 residues. CDR1 is ENHRY, CDR2 SYGVKD, per germline. Between the trimmed V and J ends, which lost 0 bases and 4 bases, there was a span of 18 bases. Sequenced input: PBMCs or T cells enriched from blood (not recorded which). This clonotype originated in a man younger than 35 who had recovered from COVID-19. The V and J genes are TRBV10-3 and TRBJ1-1; D is possibly TRBD1 (5 bases). CDR3 amino acids: CAISESRTGPGGTEAFF. CDR3 bases: TGTGCCATCAGTGAGTCGAGAACGGGCCCGGGGGGCACTGAAGCTTTCTTT.